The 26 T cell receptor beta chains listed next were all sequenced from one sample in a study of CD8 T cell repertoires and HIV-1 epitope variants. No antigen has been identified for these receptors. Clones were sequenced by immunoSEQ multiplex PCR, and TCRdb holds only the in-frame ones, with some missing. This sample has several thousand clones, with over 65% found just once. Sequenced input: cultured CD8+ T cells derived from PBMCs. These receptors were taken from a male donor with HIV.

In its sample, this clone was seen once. CDR3 region: CASSLRGPTYEQYF. CDR3 nucleotides: TGTGCCAGCAGTCTCAGGGGCCCCACCTACGAGCAGTACTTC. The chain combines TRBV27 with TRBJ2-7; a possible D gene is TRBD1 (6 bases). V lost 5 bases to trimming and J lost 2 bases, with 13 bases between them. Germline-derived CDR1 and CDR2 are MNHEY and SMNVEV (reference sequence). This CDR3 is built from 14 residues.

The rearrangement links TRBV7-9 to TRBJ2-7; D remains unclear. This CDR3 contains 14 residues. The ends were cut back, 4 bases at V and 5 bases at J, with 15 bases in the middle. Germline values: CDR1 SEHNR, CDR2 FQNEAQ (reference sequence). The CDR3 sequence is CASSSVRRPDEQYF. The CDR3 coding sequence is TGTGCCAGCAGCTCAGTCCGAAGACCGGACGAGCAGTACTTC. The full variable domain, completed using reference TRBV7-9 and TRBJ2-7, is DTGVSQNPRHKITKRGQNVTFRCDPISEHNRLYWYRQTLGQGPEFLTYFQNEAQLEKSRLLSDRFSAERPKGSFSTLEIQRTEQGDSAMYLCASSSVRRPDEQYFGPGTRLTVT.

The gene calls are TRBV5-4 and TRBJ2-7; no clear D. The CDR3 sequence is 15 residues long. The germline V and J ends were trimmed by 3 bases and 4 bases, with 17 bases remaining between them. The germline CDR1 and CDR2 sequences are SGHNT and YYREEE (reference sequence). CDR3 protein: CASSWSENMVYEQYF. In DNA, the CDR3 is TGTGCCAGCAGCTGGTCCGAAAATATGGTGTACGAGCAGTACTTC.

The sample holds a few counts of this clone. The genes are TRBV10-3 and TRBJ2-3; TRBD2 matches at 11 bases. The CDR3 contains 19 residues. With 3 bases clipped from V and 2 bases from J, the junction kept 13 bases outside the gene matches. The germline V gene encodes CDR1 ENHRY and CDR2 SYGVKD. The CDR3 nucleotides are TGTGCCATCAGTGATCTCTTTAGCGGGAGGGAAGAATCCACAGATACGCAGTATTTT. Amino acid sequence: CAISDLFSGREESTDTQYF.

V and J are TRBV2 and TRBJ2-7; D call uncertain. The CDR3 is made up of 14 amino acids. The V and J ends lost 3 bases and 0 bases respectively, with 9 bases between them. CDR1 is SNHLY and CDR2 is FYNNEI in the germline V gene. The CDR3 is CASSDPRSSYEQYF. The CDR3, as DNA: TGTGCCAGCAGTGACCCCAGGAGCTCCTACGAGCAGTACTTC. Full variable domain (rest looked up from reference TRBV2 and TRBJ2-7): EPEVTQTPSHQVTQMGQEVILRCVPISNHLYFYWYRQILGQKVEFLVSFYNNEISEKSEIFDDQFSVERPDGSNFTLKIRSTKLEDSAMYFCASSDPRSSYEQYFGPGTRLTVT.

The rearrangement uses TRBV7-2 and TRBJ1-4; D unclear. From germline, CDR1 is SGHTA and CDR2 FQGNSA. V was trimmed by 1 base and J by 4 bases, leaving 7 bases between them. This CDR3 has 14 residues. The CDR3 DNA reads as TGTGCCAGCAGCTTAGGGCCCTTTAATGAAAAACTGTTTTTT. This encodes CASSLGPFNEKLFF.

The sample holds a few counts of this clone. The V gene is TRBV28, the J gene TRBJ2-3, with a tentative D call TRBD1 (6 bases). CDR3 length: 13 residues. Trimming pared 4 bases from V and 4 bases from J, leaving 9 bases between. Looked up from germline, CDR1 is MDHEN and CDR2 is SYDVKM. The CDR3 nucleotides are TGTGCCAGCAGTTGGACAGCCGCAGATACGCAGTATTTT. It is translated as CASSWTAADTQYF.

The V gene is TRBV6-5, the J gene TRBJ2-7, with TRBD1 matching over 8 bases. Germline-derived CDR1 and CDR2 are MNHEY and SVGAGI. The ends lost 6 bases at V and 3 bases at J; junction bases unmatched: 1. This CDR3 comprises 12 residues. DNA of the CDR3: TGTGCCAGCAGCGGGACAGGCTACGAGCAGTACTTC. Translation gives CASSGTGYEQYF.

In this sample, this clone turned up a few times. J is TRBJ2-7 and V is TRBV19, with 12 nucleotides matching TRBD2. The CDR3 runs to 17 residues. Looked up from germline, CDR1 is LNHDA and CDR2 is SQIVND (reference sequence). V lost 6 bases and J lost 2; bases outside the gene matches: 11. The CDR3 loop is CASSSLQTSGRTYEQYF. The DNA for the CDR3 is TGTGCCAGTAGCAGTCTGCAGACTAGCGGGAGAACCTACGAGCAGTACTTC.

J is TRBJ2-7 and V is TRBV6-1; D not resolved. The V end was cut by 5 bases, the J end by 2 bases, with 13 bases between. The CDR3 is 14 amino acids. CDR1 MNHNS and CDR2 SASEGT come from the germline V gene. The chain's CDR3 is CASSSDVSAYEQYF. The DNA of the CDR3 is TGTGCCAGCAGTTCAGATGTCTCGGCCTACGAGCAGTACTTC.

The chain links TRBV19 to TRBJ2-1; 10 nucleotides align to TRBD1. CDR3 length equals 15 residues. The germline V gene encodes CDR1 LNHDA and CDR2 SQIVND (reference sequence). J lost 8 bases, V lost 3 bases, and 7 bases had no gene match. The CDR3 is CASSMATGGWDEQFF. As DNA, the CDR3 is TGTGCCAGTAGTATGGCGACAGGGGGCTGGGATGAGCAGTTCTTC.

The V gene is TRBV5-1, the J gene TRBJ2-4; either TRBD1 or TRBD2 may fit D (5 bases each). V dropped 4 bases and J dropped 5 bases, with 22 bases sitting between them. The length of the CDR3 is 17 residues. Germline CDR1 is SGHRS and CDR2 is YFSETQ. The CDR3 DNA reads TGCGCCAGCAGCGCTACCTCGGGGACGACGTTCCAAAACATTCAGTACTTC. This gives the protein CASSATSGTTFQNIQYF. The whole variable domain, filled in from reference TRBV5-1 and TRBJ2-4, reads KAGVTQTPRYLIKTRGQQVTLSCSPISGHRSVSWYQQTPGQGLQFLFEYFSETQRNKGNFPGRFSGRQFSNSRSEMNVSTLELGDSALYLCASSATSGTTFQNIQYFGAGTRLSVL.

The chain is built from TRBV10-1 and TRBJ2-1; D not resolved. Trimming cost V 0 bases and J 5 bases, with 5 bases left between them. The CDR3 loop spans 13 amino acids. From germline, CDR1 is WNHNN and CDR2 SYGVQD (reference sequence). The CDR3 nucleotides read TGCGCCAGCAGTGAGTCGTACGACAATGAGCAGTTCTTC. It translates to CASSESYDNEQFF.

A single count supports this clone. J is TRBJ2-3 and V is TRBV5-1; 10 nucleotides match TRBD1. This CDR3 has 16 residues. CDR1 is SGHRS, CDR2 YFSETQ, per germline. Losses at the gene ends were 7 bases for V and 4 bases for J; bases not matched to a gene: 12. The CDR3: CASCPDRGTGPDTQYF. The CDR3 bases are TGCGCCAGCTGTCCGGACAGGGGGACTGGTCCAGATACGCAGTATTTT.

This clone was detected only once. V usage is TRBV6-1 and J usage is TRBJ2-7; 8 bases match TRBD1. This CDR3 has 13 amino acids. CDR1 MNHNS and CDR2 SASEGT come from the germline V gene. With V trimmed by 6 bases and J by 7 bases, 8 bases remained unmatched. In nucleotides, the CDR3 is TGTGCCAGCAGGGACAGGGAGCCCTTAGAGCAGTACTTC. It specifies CASRDREPLEQYF.

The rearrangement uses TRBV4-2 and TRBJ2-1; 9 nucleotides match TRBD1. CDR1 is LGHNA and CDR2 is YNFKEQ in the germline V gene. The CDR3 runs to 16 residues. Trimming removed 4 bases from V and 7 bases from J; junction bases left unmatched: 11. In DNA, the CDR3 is TGTGCCAGCAGCCGGTTCGTGGAACAGGGGGCTAATGAGCAGTTCTTC. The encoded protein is CASSRFVEQGANEQFF.

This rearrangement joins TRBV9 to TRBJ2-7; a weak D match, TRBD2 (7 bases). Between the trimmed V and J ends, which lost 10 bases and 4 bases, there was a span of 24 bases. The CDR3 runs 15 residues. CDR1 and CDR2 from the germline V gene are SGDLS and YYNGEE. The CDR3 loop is CASSGGGGGRYEQYF. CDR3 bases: TGTGCCTCCTCCGGTGGGGGGGGCGGAAGATACGAGCAGTACTTC.

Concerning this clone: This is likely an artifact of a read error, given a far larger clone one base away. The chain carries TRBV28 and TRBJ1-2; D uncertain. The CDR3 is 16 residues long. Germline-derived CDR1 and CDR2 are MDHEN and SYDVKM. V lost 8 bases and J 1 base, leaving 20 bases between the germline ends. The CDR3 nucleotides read TGTGCCAGCTGCTTATATCCCTTGGACCTTAACTATGGCTACACCTTC. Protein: CASCLYPLDLNYGYTF.

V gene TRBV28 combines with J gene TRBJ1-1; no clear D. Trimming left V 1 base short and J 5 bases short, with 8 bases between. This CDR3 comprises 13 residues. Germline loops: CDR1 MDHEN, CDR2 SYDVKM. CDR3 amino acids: CASSLLGRTEAFF. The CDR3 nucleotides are TGTGCCAGCAGTTTATTGGGTAGGACTGAAGCTTTCTTT.

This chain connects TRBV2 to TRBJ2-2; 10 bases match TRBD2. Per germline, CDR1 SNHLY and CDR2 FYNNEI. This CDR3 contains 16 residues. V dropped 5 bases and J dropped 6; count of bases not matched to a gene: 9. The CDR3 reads CASSSPTSGEAGELFF. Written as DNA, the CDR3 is TGTGCCAGCAGTTCCCCCACTAGCGGGGAGGCCGGGGAGCTGTTTTTT.

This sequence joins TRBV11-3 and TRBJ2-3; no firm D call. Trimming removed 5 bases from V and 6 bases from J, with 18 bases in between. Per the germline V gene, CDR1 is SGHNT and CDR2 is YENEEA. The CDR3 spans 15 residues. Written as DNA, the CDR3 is TGTGCCAGCAGCCCAACCCGACGAGATGGGGATACGCAGTATTTT. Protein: CASSPTRRDGDTQYF. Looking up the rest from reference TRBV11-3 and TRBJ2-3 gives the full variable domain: EAGVVQSPRYKIIEKKQPVAFWCNPISGHNTLYWYLQNLGQGPELLIRYENEEAVDDSQLPKDRFSAERLKGVDSTLKIQPAELGDSAVYLCASSPTRRDGDTQYFGPGTRLTVL.

In nucleotides, the CDR3 is TGTGCCAGCAGCTTAGGGGACTATACGCAGTATTTT. Encoded protein: CASSLGDYTQYF. V usage is TRBV7-9 and J usage is TRBJ2-3; D might be TRBD2 (6 bases). CDR3 length equals 12 residues. V was clipped by 1 base and J by 7 bases, with 6 bases between them. CDR1 SEHNR and CDR2 FQNEAQ come from the germline V gene (reference sequence).

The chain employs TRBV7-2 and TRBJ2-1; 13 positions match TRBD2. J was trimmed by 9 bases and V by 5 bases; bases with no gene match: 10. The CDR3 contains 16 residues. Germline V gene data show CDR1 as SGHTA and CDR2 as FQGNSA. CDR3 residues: CASSHEGLAGEIEQFF. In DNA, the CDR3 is TGTGCCAGCAGCCACGAAGGACTAGCGGGGGAGATTGAGCAGTTCTTC.

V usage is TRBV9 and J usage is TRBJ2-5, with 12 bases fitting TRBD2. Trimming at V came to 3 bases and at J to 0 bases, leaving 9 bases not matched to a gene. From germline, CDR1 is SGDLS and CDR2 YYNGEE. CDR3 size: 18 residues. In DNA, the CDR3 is TGTGCCAGCAGCGCACCCCTAGCGGGGGGGACCGACCAAGAGACCCAGTACTTC. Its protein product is CASSAPLAGGTDQETQYF.

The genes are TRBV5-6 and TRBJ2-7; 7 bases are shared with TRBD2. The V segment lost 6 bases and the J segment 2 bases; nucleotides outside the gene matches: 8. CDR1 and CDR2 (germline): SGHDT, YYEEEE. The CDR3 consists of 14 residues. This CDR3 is CASNRGGSTYEQYF. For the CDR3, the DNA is TGTGCCAGCAACCGGGGCGGGAGTACCTACGAGCAGTACTTC.

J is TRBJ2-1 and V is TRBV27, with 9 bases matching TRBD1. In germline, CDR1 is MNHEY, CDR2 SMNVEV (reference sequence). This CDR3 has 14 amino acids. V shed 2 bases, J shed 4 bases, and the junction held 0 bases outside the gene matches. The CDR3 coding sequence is TGTGCCAGCAGTTTAGGGACAGGGTACAATGAGCAGTTCTTC. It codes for CASSLGTGYNEQFF.